Below are 32 T cell receptor beta chains sequenced from a single sample in a study of early T cells in non-severe SARS-CoV-2 infection. TCRdb ran MiXCR on the 5' RACE reads and lists one entry per CDR3 protein. The sample has about 25,000 distinct CDR3 sequences; about 4.5% are singletons. Sequencing used whole blood. The receptors derive from an adult who was a healthcare worker with PCR-confirmed SARS-CoV-2 infection or an uninfected control (not recorded which).

This clonotype was observed at least ten times. V usage is TRBV20-1 and J usage is TRBJ2-5; D gene uncertain. CDR3 length: 13 amino acids. CDR1 and CDR2 from the germline V gene are DFQATT and SNEGSKA (reference sequence). The V end lost 0 bases, the J end lost 1 base, and 6 bases lay between the germline ends. The chain's CDR3 is CSAREVSQETQYF. The CDR3 bases are TGCAGTGCTAGAGAAGTCAGCCAAGAGACCCAGTACTTC.

This clonotype was seen many times. The chain carries TRBV9 and TRBJ2-7, with 7 bases fitting TRBD2. The CDR3 consists of 16 residues. The germline CDR1 and CDR2 sequences are SGDLS and YYNGEE. V gave up 3 bases and J gave up 0 bases; unmatched junction bases: 9. The CDR3 loop is CASSAYYGTNSYEQYF. The CDR3 bases are TGTGCCAGCAGCGCCTATTACGGGACTAACTCCTACGAGCAGTACTTC.

This clonotype was seen ten or more times. The rearrangement joins TRBV4-2 to TRBJ2-5; a possible D gene is TRBD2 (5 bases). Trimming stripped 0 bases from V and 4 bases from J, with 12 bases between. The CDR3 has 15 amino acids. Germline CDR1 LGHNA, CDR2 YNFKEQ. CDR3 protein: CASSQDGIARETQYF. The CDR3 nucleotides are TGTGCCAGCAGCCAAGACGGGATAGCCCGAGAGACCCAGTACTTC.

This clonotype was observed many times. The DNA is left out, because the CDR3 cannot be placed on it with certainty; the CDR3 is given as TCRdb lists it. The chain employs TRBV11-2 and TRBJ2-3; the table's D call TRBD2 went unverified against the DNA. Counting both end residues, the CDR3 totals 17 amino acids. Germline V CDR1 and CDR2: SGHAT, FQNNGV. The CDR3 loop reads CASSFLWLAGASDTQYF.

The V gene is TRBV29-1, the J gene TRBJ2-7; D perhaps matches TRBD1 (5 bases). The CDR3 loop spans 12 amino acids. CDR1 is SQVTM and CDR2 is ANQGSEA in the germline V gene. V lost 4 bases to trimming and J lost 4 bases, with 11 bases between them. CDR3 loop: CSVVQDIYEQYF. The CDR3 DNA sequence: TGCAGCGTTGTACAGGACATTTACGAGCAGTACTTC.

The chain's CDR3 is CASSPRGGTYEQYF. In DNA form, the CDR3 reads TGTGCCAGCAGCCCTCGGGGCGGCACCTACGAGCAGTACTTC. J is TRBJ2-7 and V is TRBV9; possibly TRBD1 or TRBD2 for D (5 bases each). Trimming shortened V by 4 bases and J by 2 bases, and 13 bases separated the two germline ends. Looked up from germline, CDR1 is SGDLS and CDR2 is YYNGEE. This CDR3 is 14 amino acids long. The full variable domain, completed using reference TRBV9 and TRBJ2-7, is DSGVTQTPKHLITATGQRVTLRCSPRSGDLSVYWYQQSLDQGLQFLIQYYNGEERAKGNILERFSAQQFPDLHSELNLSSLELGDSALYFCASSPRGGTYEQYFGPGTRLTVT.

The table lists this clonotype with a few counts. The rearrangement links TRBV6-1 to TRBJ2-7, with no clear D. The CDR3 contains 11 residues. The V and J ends lost 5 bases and 2 bases respectively, with 4 bases between them. The germline V gene has CDR1 MNHNS and CDR2 SASEGT. This chain's CDR3 is CASSQTYEQYF. The CDR3 DNA is TGTGCCAGCAGTCAAACCTACGAGCAGTACTTC.

There are many counts of this clonotype. The rearrangement uses TRBV5-4 and TRBJ2-7; D remains unclear. V lost 0 bases, J lost 3 bases, and 4 bases lay in between. CDR1 is SGHNT and CDR2 is YYREEE in the germline V gene (reference sequence). The CDR3 consists of 12 residues. The chain's CDR3 is CASSLADYEQYF. The CDR3 region has the DNA TGTGCCAGCAGCTTGGCAGACTACGAGCAGTACTTC.

The chain recombines TRBV7-2 with TRBJ1-6, with D hard to call. CDR1 and CDR2 from the germline V gene are SGHTA and FQGNSA. Trimming left V 5 bases short and J 2 bases short, with 7 bases between. The CDR3 loop spans 14 amino acids. The CDR3 nucleotides read TGTGCCAGCAGCACCGGTCCCTATAATTCACCCCTCCACTTT. Translating gives CASSTGPYNSPLHF.

This clonotype was recorded many times. This chain connects TRBV6-5 to TRBJ1-1, with a weak D call TRBD1 (5 bases). The CDR3 totals 15 residues. Germline loops: CDR1 MNHEY, CDR2 SVGAGI. Trimming removed 4 bases at V and 1 base at J, with 13 bases between. For the CDR3, the DNA is TGTGCCAGCAGTTCCCTAGGACATCAGAACACTGAAGCTTTCTTT. Protein product: CASSSLGHQNTEAFF.

This clonotype was seen many times. The J gene is TRBJ1-1, the V gene TRBV5-5; perhaps TRBD1 as D (5 bases). The CDR3 sequence is 15 residues long. With 3 bases removed from V and 0 bases from J, the gap between germline ends came to 12 bases. Germline loops: CDR1 SGHKS, CDR2 YYEKEE (reference sequence). CDR3 sequence: CASSSMDNLNTEAFF. CDR3 nucleotides: TGTGCCAGCAGCTCGATGGACAACCTGAACACTGAAGCTTTCTTT.

This clonotype appeared many times. J is TRBJ2-2 and V is TRBV9, with 7 bases lining up with TRBD1. The ends lost 2 bases at V and 3 bases at J; junction bases unmatched: 4. Germline lookup yields CDR1 SGDLS and CDR2 YYNGEE. The CDR3 totals 15 residues. CDR3 sequence (DNA): TGTGCCAGCAGCGTTGGGACAGATTACACCGGGGAGCTGTTTTTT. Translating gives CASSVGTDYTGELFF.

This clonotype was detected ten times or more. This chain uses TRBV18 with TRBJ2-5; D gene unclear. The germline gives CDR1 KGHSH, CDR2 LQKENI. The germline V and J ends were trimmed by 3 bases and 0 bases, with 11 bases remaining between them. There are 15 residues in the CDR3. CDR3: CASSPLQADQETQYF. The CDR3 nucleotides are TGTGCCAGCTCACCCCTCCAGGCCGACCAAGAGACCCAGTACTTC.

This clonotype was detected many times. V usage is TRBV20-1 and J usage is TRBJ1-3; tentative D call: TRBD1 (5 bases). V shed 5 bases and J shed 5 bases, with 16 bases lying between them. There are 14 residues in the CDR3. In germline, CDR1 is DFQATT, CDR2 SNEGSKA (reference sequence). The CDR3 is CSAQAEQGRNTIYF. CDR3 bases: TGCAGTGCTCAGGCCGAGCAGGGCAGAAACACCATATATTTT.

This chain joins TRBV6-1 and TRBJ2-1, with D perhaps TRBD1 (6 bases). The V and J ends lost 3 bases and 4 bases respectively, with 7 bases between them. In germline, CDR1 is MNHNS, CDR2 SASEGT. The CDR3 is made up of 13 amino acids. The CDR3 DNA is TGTGCCAGCAGTGATACAGGGTACAATGAGCAGTTCTTC. Residues: CASSDTGYNEQFF.

The gene calls are TRBV7-8 and TRBJ2-1; no reliable D call. This CDR3 comprises 13 residues. Germline loops: CDR1 SGHVS, CDR2 FQNEAQ. CDR3 sequence (DNA): TGTGCGACCGAGGCCCCCCGATCCGATGAGCAGTTCTTC. Its protein product is CATEAPRSDEQFF.

This clonotype was counted many times. This chain links TRBV3-1 with TRBJ1-3; no clear D. V dropped 6 bases and J dropped 2 bases, with 20 bases sitting between them. Germline CDR1 LGHDT, CDR2 YNNKEL (reference sequence). The CDR3 extends over 17 amino acids. Here the CDR3 reads CASSRNGPLGAGNTIYF. For the CDR3, the DNA is TGTGCCAGCAGTCGTAATGGACCTCTCGGAGCTGGAAACACCATATATTTT.

The chain combines TRBV7-2 with TRBJ2-7; D unclear. Between the trimmed V and J ends, which lost 7 bases and 0 bases, there was a span of 16 bases. Per the germline V gene, CDR1 is SGHTA and CDR2 is FQGNSA. The CDR3 contains 15 residues. DNA of the CDR3: TGTGCCAGCACACCTGGTCACAGCGCCTCCTACGAGCAGTACTTC. Protein: CASTPGHSASYEQYF. The complete variable domain, with remaining parts taken from reference TRBV7-2 and TRBJ2-7, reads GAGVSQSPSNKVTEKGKDVELRCDPISGHTALYWYRQSLGQGLEFLIYFQGNSAPDKSGLPSDRFSAERTGGSVSTLTIQRTQQEDSAVYLCASTPGHSASYEQYFGPGTRLTVT.

This clonotype was detected many times. The chain employs TRBV12-3 or TRBV12-4 and TRBJ1-5, with TRBD1 identical over 7 bases. J gave up 1 base and V 6 bases, and 6 bases lay outside the gene matches. The CDR3 consists of 15 residues. CDR3 DNA sequence: TGTGCCAGCAGACGGGACAGAGGCAGCAATCAGCCCCAGCATTTT. This codes for CASRRDRGSNQPQHF.

There are many counts of this clonotype. This chain joins TRBV18 and TRBJ2-1; D gene ambiguous. Per the germline V gene, CDR1 is KGHSH and CDR2 is LQKENI. V gave up 5 bases and J gave up 4 bases, with 12 bases separating them. The CDR3 extends over 14 amino acids. This CDR3 reads CASSLDGRYNEQFF. CDR3 sequence (DNA): TGTGCCAGCTCATTGGACGGACGTTACAATGAGCAGTTCTTC.

This clonotype has a count of ten or more. The genes are TRBV2 and TRBJ2-2; D possibly corresponds to TRBD1 (6 bases). The germline V and J ends were trimmed by 7 bases and 7 bases, with 16 bases remaining between them. This CDR3 is 14 amino acids long. Germline loops: CDR1 SNHLY, CDR2 FYNNEI. The CDR3 bases are TGTGCCAGCAATCTAGGCAGGGGAGTCGGGGAGCTGTTTTTT. This codes for CASNLGRGVGELFF.

Ten or more counts support this clonotype. The V call is TRBV5-6, the J call TRBJ1-2, with 10 bases that match TRBD1. The CDR3 runs to 14 residues. Trimming at V came to 4 bases and at J to 7 bases, leaving 7 bases not matched to a gene. Per germline, CDR1 SGHDT and CDR2 YYEEEE. The CDR3 loop is CASSPRTGGIGYTF. The DNA for the CDR3 is TGTGCCAGCAGCCCACGGACAGGGGGGATTGGCTACACCTTC.

The chain combines TRBV7-2 with TRBJ1-5, with D perhaps matching TRBD1 (5 bases). The CDR3 contains 13 residues. V was shortened by 3 bases and J by 5 bases, with 8 bases between the two germline ends. Per the germline V gene, CDR1 is SGHTA and CDR2 is FQGNSA. As DNA, the CDR3 is TGTGCCAGCAGCTTTGGGACGTATCAGCCCCAGCATTTT. Translating gives CASSFGTYQPQHF.

This clonotype was seen many times. The chain carries TRBV6-2 or TRBV6-3 and TRBJ1-6; 7 bases align to TRBD1. CDR1 is MNHEY and CDR2 is SVGEGT in the germline V gene. The CDR3 spans 14 residues. Trimming at V came to 6 bases and at J to 9 bases, leaving 8 bases not matched to a gene. Here the CDR3 reads CASRQGTLSSPLHF. The CDR3 DNA is TGTGCCAGCAGACAGGGGACATTATCTTCACCCCTCCACTTT.

In this sample, this clonotype turned up many times. The V and J genes are TRBV29-1 and TRBJ2-4; the D is unclear. CDR1 and CDR2 (germline): SQVTM, ANQGSEA. The CDR3 has 13 residues. V lost 4 bases and J 5 bases, leaving 12 bases between the germline ends. CDR3 bases: TGCAGCGTTGTCGGGTCTTCGGAAAACATTCAGTACTTC. Translation gives CSVVGSSENIQYF. The variable domain in full, completed from reference TRBV29-1 and TRBJ2-4, reads SAVISQKPSRDICQRGTSLTIQCQVDSQVTMMFWYRQQPGQSLTLIATANQGSEATYESGFVIDKFPISRPNLTFSTLTVSNMSPEDSSIYLCSVVGSSENIQYFGAGTRLSVL.

As to this clonotype: It may be a read error: a sequence one base away is much more abundant. The chain employs TRBV11-2 and TRBJ2-1; TRBD2 matches at 9 bases. The CDR3 totals 14 residues. In germline, CDR1 is SGHAT, CDR2 FQNNGV. The chain's CDR3 is CVSGSGGYHNEQFF. CDR3 DNA sequence: TGTGTCAGCGGTAGCGGGGGCTATCACAATGAGCAGTTCTTC.

This chain joins TRBV7-3 and TRBJ2-1; 9 positions agree with TRBD2. J gave up 4 bases and V 5 bases, and 6 bases lay outside the gene matches. CDR3 length: 15 amino acids. Germline-derived CDR1 and CDR2 are SGHTA and FQGTGA. The CDR3 loop reads CASSRGRAGYNEQFF. DNA of the CDR3: TGTGCCAGCAGCCGCGGGAGGGCCGGGTACAATGAGCAGTTCTTC.

The sample holds many counts of this clonotype. The chain employs TRBV7-3 and TRBJ2-5; D gene ambiguous. The CDR3 consists of 14 residues. The germline gives CDR1 SGHTA, CDR2 FQGTGA. The germline V and J ends were trimmed by 6 bases and 3 bases, with 14 bases remaining between them. CDR3 residues: CASSNAGPKETQYF. CDR3 bases: TGTGCCAGCAGTAATGCCGGGCCGAAAGAGACCCAGTACTTC. The full variable domain, rest sourced from reference TRBV7-3 and TRBJ2-5, is GAGVSQTPSNKVTEKGKYVELRCDPISGHTALYWYRQSLGQGPEFLIYFQGTGAADDSGLPNDRFFAVRPEGSVSTLKIQRTERGDSAVYLCASSNAGPKETQYFGPGTRLLVL.

V usage is TRBV28 and J usage is TRBJ2-3, with D perhaps TRBD2 (6 bases). Trimming took 5 bases from V and 3 from J, leaving 12 bases between them. CDR1 and CDR2 from the germline V gene are MDHEN and SYDVKM. The CDR3 covers 14 residues. The CDR3 DNA sequence: TGTGCCAGCAGTCCCCTGACTAGGACAGATACGCAGTATTTT. It translates to CASSPLTRTDTQYF. Together with reference TRBV28 and TRBJ2-3, the CDR3 gives the full variable domain: DVKVTQSSRYLVKRTGEKVFLECVQDMDHENMFWYRQDPGLGLRLIYFSYDVKMKEKGDIPEGYSVSREKKERFSLILESASTNQTSMYLCASSPLTRTDTQYFGPGTRLTVL.

This clonotype was counted many times. V usage is TRBV30 and J usage is TRBJ2-7; 10 bases are a match to TRBD1. The length of the CDR3 is 15 residues. Germline CDR1 reads GTSNPN; CDR2 reads SVGIG (reference sequence). V trimming: 0 bases; J trimming: 6 bases; junction bases outside the gene matches: 8. The CDR3 spells CAWSVAGQGIGEQYF. DNA for the CDR3: TGTGCCTGGAGTGTCGCGGGACAGGGGATAGGCGAGCAGTACTTC.

This clonotype was seen at least ten times. The CDR3 region has the DNA TGTGCCAGCAGCCAAGCGGGGGGGTCCTACGAGCAGTACTTC. This gives the protein CASSQAGGSYEQYF. The chain links TRBV3-1 to TRBJ2-7; 8 bases match TRBD2. The ends lost 1 base at V and 1 base at J; junction bases unmatched: 0. Per the germline V gene, CDR1 is LGHDT and CDR2 is YNNKEL (reference sequence). The CDR3 is 14 residues long.

This clonotype was recorded many times. V and J are TRBV7-9 and TRBJ2-6, with no clear D. Trimming pared 2 bases from V and 1 base from J, leaving 12 bases between. Germline V gene lookup returns CDR1 SEHNR and CDR2 FQNEAQ (reference sequence). The CDR3 contains 17 residues. CDR3 DNA sequence: TGTGCCAGCAGCTTAAGACGTGCTGGATCTGGGGCCAACGTCCTGACTTTC. It translates to CASSLRRAGSGANVLTF.